This is a list of T cell receptor beta chains from one sample in a study of control samples from healthy donors and cancer patients. Only in-frame clones appear in the TCRdb table, and some are missing; sequencing was by immunoSEQ multiplex PCR. The repertoire has approximately 44,000 clones, 70% of them found once; the top ten carry under 20%. The specimen sequenced was formalin-fixed, paraffin-embedded tissue. All receptors derive from a male donor with melanoma. CDR3s include the opening cysteine and the closing phenylalanine or tryptophan. Each record gives: J gene, D gene, clone size, V gene, CDR3 DNA, CDR3 protein. D genes are given only for firm matches. Rows give clone size only sometimes, using once, few, many, or a class for an expanded clone.

J gene: TRBJ2-2
D gene: -
clone size: few
V gene: TRBV7-9
CDR3 DNA: TGTGCCAGCAGCTCGCTGGCACGTAGCGCGAACACCGGGGAGCTGTTTTTT
CDR3 protein: CASSSLARSANTGELFF

J gene: TRBJ2-3
D gene: -
clone size: -
V gene: TRBV6-5
CDR3 DNA: TGTGCCAGCAGTTACTCGACGAGGTTAGATACGCAGTATTTT
CDR3 protein: CASSYSTRLDTQYF

J gene: TRBJ2-1
D gene: TRBD1
clone size: -
V gene: TRBV19
CDR3 DNA: TGTGCCAGTAGTTCACAGGGGGTAGCGGACAATGAGCAGTTCTTC
CDR3 protein: CASSSQGVADNEQFF

J gene: TRBJ2-4
D gene: -
clone size: -
V gene: TRBV21-1
CDR3 DNA: TGTGCCAGCAGCAAAGGTTTGGCCGGGAGTGAGTGGTCCAAAAACATTCAGTACTTC
CDR3 protein: CASSKGLAGSEWSKNIQYF

J gene: TRBJ2-5
D gene: -
clone size: -
V gene: TRBV7-7
CDR3 DNA: TGTGCTAGCAGCTTCGACAGGAAAAAGACCCAGTACTTC
CDR3 protein: CASSFDRKKTQYF

J gene: TRBJ1-6
D gene: -
clone size: -
V gene: TRBV28
CDR3 DNA: TGTGCCAGTAACGGTCAGGGCACGGGGAATTCACCCCTCCACTTT
CDR3 protein: CASNGQGTGNSPLHF

J gene: TRBJ1-4
D gene: -
clone size: -
V gene: TRBV11-2
CDR3 DNA: TGTGCCAGCAGCTTCGGATGGGGGAGGGAGGAAAAACTGTTTTTT
CDR3 protein: CASSFGWGREEKLFF

J gene: TRBJ2-5
D gene: TRBD2
clone size: few
V gene: TRBV25-1
CDR3 DNA: TGTGCCAGTGGTTGGGGAGGGGTCGGGACCCAGTACTTC
CDR3 protein: CASGWGGVGTQYF

J gene: TRBJ2-1
D gene: -
clone size: -
V gene: TRBV2
CDR3 DNA: TGTGCCAGCGGAGTCTCTTCCTACAATGAGCAGTTCTTC
CDR3 protein: CASGVSSYNEQFF

J gene: TRBJ1-6
D gene: TRBD1
clone size: -
V gene: TRBV2
CDR3 DNA: TGTGCCAGCAGGTCAGACAGGGGTTCACCCCTCCACTTT
CDR3 protein: CASRSDRGSPLHF

J gene: TRBJ1-5
D gene: TRBD1
clone size: -
V gene: TRBV7-8
CDR3 DNA: TGTGCCAGCAGCCCCCTGGACAGGTATAGCAATCAGCCCCAGCATTTT
CDR3 protein: CASSPLDRYSNQPQHF

J gene: TRBJ1-2
D gene: TRBD1
clone size: few
V gene: TRBV3-1/TRBV3-2
CDR3 DNA: TGTGCCAGCAGCCAAGCAGGGACAGGCTATGGCTACACCTTC
CDR3 protein: CASSQAGTGYGYTF

J gene: TRBJ2-1
D gene: -
clone size: -
V gene: TRBV29-1
CDR3 DNA: TGCAGCGTTGGAGGGACAGAGCAGTTCTTC
CDR3 protein: CSVGGTEQFF

J gene: TRBJ2-7
D gene: -
clone size: -
V gene: TRBV5-1
CDR3 DNA: TGCACCAGCAGCTCGGGGCCGGGGTCCTACGAGCAGTACTTC
CDR3 protein: CTSSSGPGSYEQYF

J gene: TRBJ2-7
D gene: TRBD1
clone size: -
V gene: TRBV6-5
CDR3 DNA: TGTGCCAGCAGTTACTTGGACAGGGCCCACGAGCAGTACTTC
CDR3 protein: CASSYLDRAHEQYF

J gene: TRBJ2-3
D gene: -
clone size: -
V gene: TRBV10-2
CDR3 DNA: TGCGCCAGCAGTGGGGCTTGGGAAATCACAGATACGCAGTATTTT
CDR3 protein: CASSGAWEITDTQYF

J gene: TRBJ2-3
D gene: -
clone size: few
V gene: TRBV7-2
CDR3 DNA: TGTGCCAGCAGCTTCGCCGGAGGCGATACGCAGTATTTT
CDR3 protein: CASSFAGGDTQYF

J gene: TRBJ2-7
D gene: TRBD2
clone size: -
V gene: TRBV5-5
CDR3 DNA: TGTGCCAGCAGCCGGACTAGCGCGGCCTACGAGCAGTACTTC
CDR3 protein: CASSRTSAAYEQYF

J gene: TRBJ1-3
D gene: -
clone size: medium-sized
V gene: TRBV7-9
CDR3 DNA: TGTGCCAGCAGCTTTGGTAGGGCCTCTGGAAACACCATATATTTT
CDR3 protein: CASSFGRASGNTIYF

J gene: TRBJ2-7
D gene: -
clone size: -
V gene: TRBV4-1
CDR3 DNA: TGCGCCAGCAGCCAAGGGGTGACCTACGAGCAGTACTTC
CDR3 protein: CASSQGVTYEQYF

J gene: TRBJ2-7
D gene: TRBD2
clone size: -
V gene: TRBV11-3
CDR3 DNA: TGTGCCAGCAGCTTAGGCGGGAGGGCAAACGAGCAGTACTTC
CDR3 protein: CASSLGGRANEQYF

J gene: TRBJ2-5
D gene: TRBD1
clone size: -
V gene: TRBV5-1
CDR3 DNA: TGCGCCAGCAGCCCGGGACAGGGGTACCAAGAGACCCAGTACTTC
CDR3 protein: CASSPGQGYQETQYF

J gene: TRBJ1-1
D gene: -
clone size: -
V gene: TRBV27
CDR3 DNA: TGTGCCAGCAGTTCGTGGGACACTGAAGCTTTCTTT
CDR3 protein: CASSSWDTEAFF

J gene: TRBJ2-2
D gene: -
clone size: -
V gene: TRBV15
CDR3 DNA: TGTGCCACCAGCAGAGACTACCAGAACACCGGGGAGCTGTTTTTT
CDR3 protein: CATSRDYQNTGELFF

J gene: TRBJ2-3
D gene: -
clone size: -
V gene: TRBV13
CDR3 DNA: TGTGCCAGCAGCTTAGGCAGGGGCGCAAATACAGATACGCAGTATTTT
CDR3 protein: CASSLGRGANTDTQYF

J gene: TRBJ1-6
D gene: -
clone size: few
V gene: TRBV27
CDR3 DNA: TGTGCCAGCAGTTTATCGAGGGGGTCCTATAATTCACCCCTCCACTTT
CDR3 protein: CASSLSRGSYNSPLHF

J gene: TRBJ1-2
D gene: -
clone size: few
V gene: TRBV28
CDR3 DNA: TGTGCCAGCAGTGAGGCCCCTAACTATGGCTACACCTTC
CDR3 protein: CASSEAPNYGYTF

J gene: TRBJ2-2
D gene: TRBD2
clone size: few
V gene: TRBV5-1
CDR3 DNA: TGCGCCAGCAGTGAGGGACTAGCGGGATTCACCGGGGAGCTGTTTTTT
CDR3 protein: CASSEGLAGFTGELFF

J gene: TRBJ2-3
D gene: -
clone size: once
V gene: TRBV5-1
CDR3 DNA: TGCGCCAGCAGAATTGAGTCAGATACGCAGTATTTT
CDR3 protein: CASRIESDTQYF

J gene: TRBJ2-7
D gene: -
clone size: -
V gene: TRBV28
CDR3 DNA: TGTGCCAGCAGTCTGGAGGGGGTGCAGGGGGCCTACGAGCAGTACTTC
CDR3 protein: CASSLEGVQGAYEQYF

J gene: TRBJ2-1
D gene: TRBD1
clone size: few
V gene: TRBV19
CDR3 DNA: TGTGCCAGTAGTATGGGACAGAGCTCCTACAATGAGCAGTTCTTC
CDR3 protein: CASSMGQSSYNEQFF

J gene: TRBJ2-1
D gene: TRBD1
clone size: -
V gene: TRBV29-1
CDR3 DNA: TGCAGCGTGTACTCCGGGACAGGGGTCTTC
CDR3 protein: CSVYSGTGVF

J gene: TRBJ1-5
D gene: -
clone size: -
V gene: TRBV12-3/TRBV12-4
CDR3 DNA: TGTGCCAGCAGTTCGCAACAGGGACAGCCCCAGCATTTT
CDR3 protein: CASSSQQGQPQHF

J gene: TRBJ2-7
D gene: TRBD2
clone size: many
V gene: TRBV27
CDR3 DNA: TGTGCCAGCAGTTTAACCCCCGGGAGGGGCGAGCAGTACTTC
CDR3 protein: CASSLTPGRGEQYF

J gene: TRBJ1-3
D gene: TRBD1
clone size: many
V gene: TRBV7-9
CDR3 DNA: TGTGCCAGCAGCTTCAAACAGGGGGCAGCTGGAAACACCATATATTTT
CDR3 protein: CASSFKQGAAGNTIYF

J gene: TRBJ2-7
D gene: TRBD2
clone size: -
V gene: TRBV6-2/TRBV6-3
CDR3 DNA: TGTGCCAGCAGTCTAGAGCGGGAGGTTGTAGAGCAGTACTTC
CDR3 protein: CASSLEREVVEQYF

J gene: TRBJ2-3
D gene: -
clone size: -
V gene: TRBV11-2
CDR3 DNA: TGTGCCAGCAGCTTAGTAGGGCAGGCTGATACGCAGTATTTT
CDR3 protein: CASSLVGQADTQYF